These 29 T cell receptor beta chains originate from one sample sequenced in a study of T cells after yellow fever vaccination. Each CDR3 protein gets one entry after TCRdb re-called the 5' RACE reads with MiXCR. The table records some 120,000 distinct CDR3 sequences, about 8.4% of them present only once. This material consisted of CD8+ T cells sorted from PBMCs, taken on the day of the yellow fever booster vaccination. All receptors derive from a man younger than 35 who received the YFV17D yellow fever vaccine.

This clonotype was picked up a small number of times. The rearrangement joins TRBV7-2 to TRBJ2-3; 7 nucleotides line up with TRBD2. The CDR3 runs 14 residues. Trimming removed 5 bases from V and 9 bases from J; junction bases left unmatched: 11. CDR1 SGHTA and CDR2 FQGNSA come from the germline V gene. Here the CDR3 DNA reads TGTGCCAGCAGCCTGACTAGCAGGCGGGGCACGCAGTATTTT. Amino acid sequence: CASSLTSRRGTQYF.

V gene TRBV5-1 combines with J gene TRBJ1-5, with TRBD1 matching over 8 bases. The V segment lost 4 bases and the J segment 5 bases; nucleotides outside the gene matches: 5. Germline assignment: CDR1 SGHRS and CDR2 YFSETQ. The CDR3 is made up of 14 amino acids. The CDR3 region has the DNA TGCGCCAGCAGCCCGTTACAGGGGGATCAGCCCCAGCATTTT. Its protein product is CASSPLQGDQPQHF.

The rearrangement uses TRBV4-1 and TRBJ1-5; perhaps TRBD1 as D (5 bases). The CDR3 has 16 residues. Trimming took off 0 bases at V and 11 bases at J, with 20 bases between the two ends. Germline CDR1 MGHRA, CDR2 YSYEKL. CDR3 DNA: TGCGCCAGCAGCCAAGATGCAAGCGGGGCCGCCCTGGCCCAGCATTTT. Encoded protein: CASSQDASGAALAQHF.

This clonotype was found a few times. CDR3 sequence: CSVVGHGITEAFF. The CDR3 nucleotides are TGCAGCGTTGTCGGACATGGGATAACTGAAGCTTTCTTT. V gene TRBV29-1 combines with J gene TRBJ1-1; TRBD1 is a possible D gene (5 bases). V was shortened by 4 bases and J by 5 bases, with 14 bases between the two germline ends. Germline V gene sequence: CDR1 SQVTM, CDR2 ANQGSEA. CDR3 length: 13 amino acids. Drawing the rest from reference TRBV29-1 and TRBJ1-1, the complete variable domain is SAVISQKPSRDICQRGTSLTIQCQVDSQVTMMFWYRQQPGQSLTLIATANQGSEATYESGFVIDKFPISRPNLTFSTLTVSNMSPEDSSIYLCSVVGHGITEAFFGQGTRLTVV.

This chain links TRBV5-1 with TRBJ2-1; perhaps TRBD2 as D (6 bases). The germline gives CDR1 SGHRS, CDR2 YFSETQ. CDR3 length: 16 amino acids. Trimming left V 4 bases short and J 5 bases short, with 19 bases between. CDR3 DNA sequence: TGCGCCAGCAGCACCACCGGGAGAGGGCGAAACAATGAGCAGTTCTTC. Translating gives CASSTTGRGRNNEQFF.

The chain links TRBV7-9 to TRBJ2-2; D is unclear. The CDR3 loop spans 14 amino acids. Germline values: CDR1 SEHNR, CDR2 FQNEAQ (reference sequence). V was pared by 5 bases and J by 6 bases, with 13 bases between. CDR3 amino acids: CASSEYPPPGELFF. In nucleotides, the CDR3 is TGTGCCAGCAGCGAATACCCACCCCCCGGGGAGCTGTTTTTT.

This clonotype turned up a few times. CDR3 in DNA: TGTGCCAGCAGCCGAGGGGGGTACACAGATACGCAGTATTTT. Its translation is CASSRGGYTDTQYF. The rearrangement links TRBV7-8 to TRBJ2-3; tentatively, D is TRBD1 or TRBD2 (6 bases each). This CDR3 region has 14 residues. V lost 5 bases to trimming and J lost 2 bases, with 11 bases between them. In germline, CDR1 is SGHVS, CDR2 FQNEAQ.

This clonotype was observed a handful of times. The rearrangement joins TRBV20-1 to TRBJ2-2, with D possibly matching TRBD2 (5 bases). V was shortened by 0 bases and J by 9 bases, with 8 bases between the two germline ends. Germline values: CDR1 DFQATT, CDR2 SNEGSKA (reference sequence). This CDR3 has 12 residues. The CDR3 nucleotides are TGCAGTGCTAGAGATAGAGGGTGGGAGCTGTTTTTT. Translating gives CSARDRGWELFF.

The chain joins TRBV4-1 to TRBJ2-3; maybe TRBD1 (5 bases). V shed 1 base and J shed 3 bases, with 14 bases lying between them. The length of the CDR3 is 16 residues. Germline loops: CDR1 MGHRA, CDR2 YSYEKL. The CDR3 loop is CASSQVARVLTDTQYF. CDR3 bases: TGCGCCAGCAGCCAAGTTGCCAGGGTGTTGACAGATACGCAGTATTTT.

This clonotype was recorded many times. The chain joins TRBV12-3 or TRBV12-4 to TRBJ2-1; the D is unclear. The CDR3 spans 10 residues. With 4 bases removed from V and 7 bases from J, the gap between germline ends came to 2 bases. The CDR3 sequence: CASSSNEQFF. CDR3 coding DNA: TGTGCCAGCAGTTCAAATGAGCAGTTCTTC.

The V and J genes are TRBV20-1 and TRBJ2-7; weak D call: TRBD2 (8 bases). The CDR3 has 15 residues. Trimming pared 5 bases from V and 4 bases from J, leaving 21 bases between. CDR1 DFQATT and CDR2 SNEGSKA come from the germline V gene (reference sequence). The CDR3 DNA reads TGCAGTGCTCCCCGGGGGGGGGCAGGGGGATACGAGCAGTACTTC. It translates to CSAPRGGAGGYEQYF.

The chain recombines TRBV5-1 with TRBJ2-7; a weak D match, TRBD2 (6 bases). Germline values: CDR1 SGHRS, CDR2 YFSETQ. V lost 2 bases and J lost 3, with 15 bases in between. There are 15 residues in the CDR3. CDR3 sequence: CASSFAGGSSYEQYV. In DNA form, the CDR3 reads TGCGCCAGCAGCTTCGCTGGAGGGTCAAGCTACGAGCAGTACGTC.

V gene TRBV11-2 combines with J gene TRBJ2-2, with unresolved D. This CDR3 region has 10 residues. The germline V gene has CDR1 SGHAT and CDR2 FQNNGV. V was clipped by 4 bases and J by 6 bases, with 0 bases between them. For the CDR3, the DNA is TGTGCCAGCAGCTCCGGGGAGCTGTTTTTT. Protein sequence: CASSSGELFF.

This clonotype came up a few times. The chain couples TRBV4-1 to TRBJ1-1, with no clear D. Per the germline V gene, CDR1 is MGHRA and CDR2 is YSYEKL. The CDR3 is 15 residues long. Trimming removed 3 bases from V and 4 bases from J, with 15 bases in between. The CDR3 sequence: CASSHASDGLTEAFF. CDR3 nucleotides: TGCGCCAGCAGCCATGCCTCAGACGGACTCACTGAAGCTTTCTTT.

The gene calls are TRBV29-1 and TRBJ1-1; D not resolved. V lost 6 bases to trimming and J lost 2 bases, with 7 bases between them. CDR3 length: 11 amino acids. From germline, CDR1 is SQVTM and CDR2 ANQGSEA. CDR3 in amino acids: CSVDVNTEAFF. The CDR3 nucleotides read TGCAGCGTCGATGTCAACACTGAAGCTTTCTTT.

There are a few counts of this clonotype. The rearrangement uses TRBV27 and TRBJ1-2, with D perhaps matching TRBD1 (5 bases). The germline V gene has CDR1 MNHEY and CDR2 SMNVEV (reference sequence). The germline V and J ends were trimmed by 7 bases and 6 bases, with 15 bases remaining between them. The CDR3 totals 13 residues. The DNA of the CDR3 is TGTGCCAGCACCACGGGTCAGGGCGATGGCTACACCTTC. Translation gives CASTTGQGDGYTF.

This sequence joins TRBV6-2 or TRBV6-3 and TRBJ2-1; no clear D. This CDR3 comprises 13 residues. V was shortened by 6 bases and J by 4 bases, with 10 bases between the two germline ends. Germline V CDR1 and CDR2: MNHEY, SVGEGT. The CDR3: CASSNLRYNEQFF. As DNA, the CDR3 is TGTGCCAGCAGCAACCTCCGGTACAATGAGCAGTTCTTC.

The genes are TRBV29-1 and TRBJ1-2, with D perhaps matching TRBD1 (6 bases). V was clipped by 2 bases and J by 8 bases, with 12 bases between them. This CDR3 comprises 12 residues. Germline V gene data show CDR1 as SQVTM and CDR2 as ANQGSEA. The CDR3 sequence: CSVETTGQGYTF. Here the CDR3 DNA reads TGCAGCGTTGAAACCACAGGGCAAGGCTACACCTTC.

The genes are TRBV7-2 and TRBJ2-2, with TRBD2 identical over 8 bases. The CDR3 is made up of 17 amino acids. Germline V gene lookup returns CDR1 SGHTA and CDR2 FQGNSA. The V gene end was trimmed by 4 bases and the J gene end by 4 bases; junction bases not matched to a gene: 11. The CDR3 spells CASSSSLGRGATGELFF. Written as DNA, the CDR3 is TGTGCCAGCAGCTCGTCACTGGGGCGGGGGGCCACCGGGGAGCTGTTTTTT.

The DNA for the CDR3 is TGTGCCAGCAGCCAGGGGACGACCTACGAGCAGTACTTC. This gives the protein CASSQGTTYEQYF. The chain has TRBV4-2 and TRBJ2-7; D tentatively reads TRBD1 or TRBD2 (5 bases each). This CDR3 is built from 13 residues. Deletions cut 3 bases from V and 2 bases from J, with 8 bases between. Germline CDR1 reads LGHNA; CDR2 reads YNFKEQ.

This clonotype was observed a few times. The CDR3 region has the DNA TGTGCCAGCAGTTTACGTGGGGCCAGAGAGACCCAGTACTTC. Protein: CASSLRGARETQYF. The V gene is TRBV12-3 or TRBV12-4, the J gene TRBJ2-5; a possible D gene is TRBD1 (5 bases). The V gene lost 2 bases and the J gene lost 4 bases, with 11 bases spanning the gap. The CDR3 length is 14 residues.

The rearrangement links TRBV29-1 to TRBJ2-7; 7 bases map to TRBD2. Looked up from germline, CDR1 is SQVTM and CDR2 is ANQGSEA. V shed 6 bases, J shed 0 bases, and the junction held 20 bases outside the gene matches. There are 18 residues in the CDR3. Here the CDR3 reads CSVLGGDLTFTSSYEQYF. The CDR3 DNA is TGCAGCGTGCTGGGGGGGGACCTCACATTTACGAGCTCCTACGAGCAGTACTTC.

This chain links TRBV6-2 or TRBV6-3 with TRBJ1-1; a weak D match, TRBD1 (5 bases). Looked up from germline, CDR1 is MNHEY and CDR2 is SVGEGT. V was cut by 10 bases and J by 5 bases, with 29 bases left in between. CDR3 size: 17 residues. The CDR3 nucleotides read TGTGCCACCGTCCCTTACTTTGGGGCCCTCGAGGATACTGAAGCTTTCTTT. As protein: CATVPYFGALEDTEAFF.

This clonotype was observed a handful of times. The J gene is TRBJ1-5, the V gene TRBV4-1; 7 nucleotides line up with TRBD1. J was trimmed by 1 base and V by 4 bases; bases with no gene match: 10. Germline-derived CDR1 and CDR2 are MGHRA and YSYEKL. The CDR3 sequence is 17 residues long. CDR3 nucleotides: TGCGCCAGCAGCCCAGTCACAGGGGAAGCAAGCAATCAGCCCCAGCATTTT. Translated, it gives CASSPVTGEASNQPQHF.

The chain links TRBV7-6 to TRBJ1-1; 7 nucleotides line up with TRBD1. The CDR3 totals 15 residues. CDR1 is SGHVS and CDR2 is FNYEAQ in the germline V gene. With V trimmed by 5 bases and J by 3 bases, 9 bases remained unmatched. The CDR3 reads CASSDNRGEDTEAFF. The CDR3 DNA follows: TGTGCCAGCAGCGATAACAGGGGCGAGGACACTGAAGCTTTCTTT.

At least ten counts were recorded for this clonotype. The CDR3 DNA sequence: TGCGCCAGCAGCCAAGCCATGAACAATGAGCAGTTCTTC. The encoded protein is CASSQAMNNEQFF. The gene calls are TRBV4-1 and TRBJ2-1; the D is unclear. Germline V lookup: CDR1 MGHRA, CDR2 YSYEKL. V gave up 1 base and J gave up 5 bases, with 6 bases separating them. The CDR3 spans 13 residues.

This clonotype was seen more than once but under ten times. The chain uses TRBV7-6 and TRBJ1-3; D is ambiguous. CDR3 size: 17 residues. V lost 1 base, J lost 0 bases, and 13 bases lay in between. Germline values: CDR1 SGHVS, CDR2 FNYEAQ. Here the CDR3 DNA reads TGTGCCAGCAGCTTAGGGGGTGCGGGAGGCTCTGGAAACACCATATATTTT. Its translation is CASSLGGAGGSGNTIYF.

In this sample, this clonotype turned up a few times. The V call is TRBV30, the J call TRBJ2-7, with unresolved D. Germline-derived CDR1 and CDR2 are GTSNPN and SVGIG (reference sequence). The CDR3 sequence is 14 residues long. Trimming removed 2 bases at V and 4 bases at J, with 15 bases between. CDR3 sequence (DNA): TGTGCCTGGAGTATAATGACTCGCAGTTACGAGCAGTACTTC. Its translation is CAWSIMTRSYEQYF.

The chain's CDR3 is CASTSGGSNTEAFF. CDR3 sequence (DNA): TGTGCCAGCACGAGCGGAGGATCGAACACTGAAGCTTTCTTT. The chain employs TRBV7-9 and TRBJ1-1; D gene uncertain. This CDR3 is built from 14 residues. Between the trimmed V and J ends, which lost 7 bases and 1 base, there was a span of 13 bases. CDR1 and CDR2 (germline): SEHNR, FQNEAQ (reference sequence). Full variable domain (outside the CDR3, taken from reference TRBV7-9 and TRBJ1-1): DTGVSQNPRHKITKRGQNVTFRCDPISEHNRLYWYRQTLGQGPEFLTYFQNEAQLEKSRLLSDRFSAERPKGSFSTLEIQRTEQGDSAMYLCASTSGGSNTEAFFGQGTRLTVV.